The 8 T cell receptor beta chains presented below share a single source sample, sequenced in a study of blood T cell repertoires in COVID-19. Sequencing used immunoSEQ multiplex PCR; TCRdb keeps in-frame clones, though not all of them. This sample has a few hundred thousand clones, with around 87% found just once. The specimen sequenced was PBMCs or T cells enriched from blood (not recorded which). Receptor source: a man aged 35 to 55 in a cohort exposed to, infected with or recovered from COVID-19 (not recorded which).

The J gene is TRBJ2-7, the V gene TRBV3-1 (or the pseudogene TRBV3-2); 12 bases align to TRBD2. This CDR3 has 15 amino acids. Germline CDR1 and CDR2: LGHDT and YNNKEL (reference sequence). J gave up 2 bases and V 3 bases, and 2 bases lay outside the gene matches. DNA for the CDR3: TGTGCCAGCAGCCAGACTAGCGGGAGAACCTACGAGCAGTACTTC. This codes for CASSQTSGRTYEQYF.

The gene calls are TRBV3-1 (or the pseudogene TRBV3-2) and TRBJ2-7, with 9 bases fitting TRBD2. Germline CDR1 reads LGHDT; CDR2 reads YNNKEL (reference sequence). The CDR3 totals 14 residues. The V gene end was trimmed by 0 bases and the J gene end by 7 bases; junction bases not matched to a gene: 4. CDR3 DNA: TGTGCCAGCAGCCAAGATCGAGCGGGAGGTGAGCAGTACTTC. Translated, it gives CASSQDRAGGEQYF.

The chain links TRBV6-5 to TRBJ1-5; the match to TRBD1 covers 7 bases. The V gene's germline CDR1 is MNHEY and CDR2 SVGAGI. The CDR3 sequence is 13 residues long. The ends lost 6 bases at V and 5 bases at J; junction bases unmatched: 4. The CDR3 is CASRRDSYQPQHF. The CDR3 DNA reads as TGTGCCAGCAGACGGGACAGCTATCAGCCCCAGCATTTT.

V is TRBV14 and J is TRBJ1-6, with 9 bases matching TRBD1. CDR1 and CDR2 (germline): SGHDN, FVKESK. Trimming took 5 bases from V and 11 from J; bases not matched to a gene: 10. The length of the CDR3 is 15 residues. The CDR3 DNA reads TGTGCCAGCAGCTATGGGACAGGGCGAGTTGCACCCCTCCACTTT. This codes for CASSYGTGRVAPLHF.

The chain uses TRBV29-1 and TRBJ2-7; the D gene is possibly TRBD1 (6 bases). In germline, CDR1 is SQVTM, CDR2 ANQGSEA. Trimming shortened V by 5 bases and J by 6 bases, and 17 bases separated the two germline ends. CDR3 length: 13 residues. The CDR3 nucleotides read TGCAGCGTTAACGGGCAGGGGATGGGCGAGCAGTACTTC. Translated: CSVNGQGMGEQYF.

This clone was recorded only once. V and J are TRBV27 and TRBJ1-4; no reliable D call. Trimming left V 0 bases short and J 0 bases short, with 14 bases between. The CDR3 covers 18 residues. Germline V CDR1 and CDR2: MNHEY, SMNVEV (reference sequence). The CDR3 reads CASSLSSPRYATNEKLFF. DNA for the CDR3: TGTGCCAGCAGTTTATCGAGTCCTCGGTACGCAACTAATGAAAAACTGTTTTTT.

CDR3 coding DNA: TGCAGTTGCGACAGAACCTACGAGCAGTACTTC. It is translated as CSCDRTYEQYF. V and J are TRBV20-1 and TRBJ2-7; possibly TRBD1 for D (5 bases). Deletions cut 8 bases from V and 2 bases from J, with 10 bases between. The germline CDR1 and CDR2 sequences are DFQATT and SNEGSKA (reference sequence). CDR3 length: 11 amino acids.

The V call is TRBV18, the J call TRBJ1-1, with D perhaps matching TRBD1 (5 bases). CDR1 and CDR2 (germline): KGHSH, LQKENI. The V end was cut by 7 bases, the J end by 0 bases, with 18 bases between. The CDR3 is 16 amino acids. The CDR3 nucleotides read TGTGCCAGCTTCCTGACGACAGTCAACATGAACACTGAAGCTTTCTTT. Translated: CASFLTTVNMNTEAFF.